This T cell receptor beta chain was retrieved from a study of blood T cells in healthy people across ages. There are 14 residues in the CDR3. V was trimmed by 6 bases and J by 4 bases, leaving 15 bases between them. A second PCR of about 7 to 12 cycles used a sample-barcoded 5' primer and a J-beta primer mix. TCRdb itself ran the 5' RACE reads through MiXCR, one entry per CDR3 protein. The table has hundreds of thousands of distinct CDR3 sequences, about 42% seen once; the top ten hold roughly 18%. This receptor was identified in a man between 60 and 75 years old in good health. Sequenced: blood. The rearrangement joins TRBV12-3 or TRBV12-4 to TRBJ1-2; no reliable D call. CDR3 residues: CASSPTSTRYGYTF. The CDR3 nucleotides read TGTGCCAGCAGCCCGACCTCCACACGCTATGGCTACACCTTC.